This TCR beta chain was sequenced during a study of blood T cell repertoires in COVID-19. Study details: Collection of acute and convalescent COVID-19 samples took place in the United States, Italy and Spain.

The germline CDR1 and CDR2 sequences are SGHTA and FQGTGA. Trimming cost V 7 bases and J 6 bases; bases outside gene matches: 6. This CDR3 has 15 amino acids. This clone was picked up a small number of times. Study processing details: Cell counts per sample came from amplifying reference gene primers. Profiling relied on immunoSEQ multiplex PCR, and the TCRdb table lists in-frame clones only, not all of them. D and trimming were read from the DNA, whereas the V and J calls and clone size are those reported in that table. Of under 250,000 clones listed, 92% are singletons. Material for sequencing was peripheral blood. The receptor's source is a man younger than 45 with acute or convalescent COVID-19. This chain uses TRBV7-3 with TRBJ2-1, with 13 positions matching TRBD2. The CDR3 here is CASTPGTSGTNEQFF. The CDR3 DNA sequence: TGTGCCAGCACTCCCGGGACTAGCGGGACCAATGAGCAGTTCTTC.